Below, 10 T cell receptor beta chains from the same sample are listed, as sequenced in a study of naive and memory T cell subsets. General observations from the study: Possibly reflecting memory cells re-expressing CD45RA, a few larger clonotypes occurred in naive repertoires, especially CD8.

Their antigen targets remain unknown. Two oligonucleotides, mixed equimolar, formed the beta constant-region primer covering TRBC1 and TRBC2. The ligated cDNA underwent four PCR rounds using SP2 and nested alpha and beta constant-region primers. TCRdb recomputed calls from the UMI-ligation and nested PCR reads with MiXCR, one row per CDR3 protein. The sample yields about 100,000 distinct CDR3 sequences, about 14% seen once. The sample comprised naive CD8+ T cells from blood. These receptors were collected from a human donor in good health.

The chain uses TRBV20-1 and TRBJ2-4; TRBD2 might be the D (5 bases). The CDR3 totals 16 residues. Trimming took off 0 bases at V and 0 bases at J, with 12 bases between the two ends. Per germline, CDR1 DFQATT and CDR2 SNEGSKA (reference sequence). The CDR3 sequence: CSARESGYLAKNIQYF. In DNA, the CDR3 is TGCAGTGCTAGAGAGTCGGGGTATCTAGCCAAAAACATTCAGTACTTC.

This clonotype was counted between two and nine times. This chain connects TRBV20-1 to TRBJ1-2; D gene uncertain. Germline V gene sequence: CDR1 DFQATT, CDR2 SNEGSKA (reference sequence). This CDR3 spans 10 amino acids. V was trimmed by 0 bases and J by 6 bases, leaving 2 bases between them. The CDR3 nucleotides are TGCAGTGCTAGAGACGATGGCTACACCTTC. Protein product: CSARDDGYTF.

This clonotype was seen more than once but under ten times. V and J are TRBV4-3 and TRBJ1-2, with TRBD1 as a possible D gene (6 bases). V was pared by 3 bases and J by 0 bases, with 8 bases between. The CDR3 totals 14 residues. Looked up from germline, CDR1 is LGHNA and CDR2 is YSLEER. The DNA of the CDR3 is TGCGCCAGCAGCCAGGACAGAGCTAACTATGGCTACACCTTC. This codes for CASSQDRANYGYTF.

The genes are TRBV29-1 and TRBJ2-5, with TRBD2 matching over 7 bases. The V and J ends lost 4 bases and 1 base, in that order; junction bases with no gene match: 9. The CDR3 covers 15 residues. The germline CDR1 and CDR2 sequences are SQVTM and ANQGSEA. The CDR3 here is CSVADGSGVQETQYF. CDR3 DNA: TGCAGCGTTGCGGATGGCAGCGGGGTCCAAGAGACCCAGTACTTC.

Ten or more counts support this clonotype. The chain has TRBV3-1 and TRBJ1-1, with D tentatively TRBD1 (5 bases). CDR1 is LGHDT and CDR2 is YNNKEL in the germline V gene (reference sequence). Trimming shortened V by 1 base and J by 0 bases, and 6 bases separated the two germline ends. This CDR3 spans 14 amino acids. Here the CDR3 DNA reads TGTGCCAGCAGCCAAGGACAGTTGAACACTGAAGCTTTCTTT. It is translated as CASSQGQLNTEAFF.

This clonotype has ten or more counts. The chain joins TRBV7-9 to TRBJ1-2; no clear D. Looked up from germline, CDR1 is SEHNR and CDR2 is FQNEAQ (reference sequence). The CDR3 has 16 residues. The V end was cut by 0 bases, the J end by 1 base, with 12 bases between. CDR3 nucleotide sequence: TGTGCCAGCAGCTTAGCGCCCGATGAAAGTAACTATGGCTACACCTTC. Protein: CASSLAPDESNYGYTF. The whole variable domain, remainder taken from reference TRBV7-9 and TRBJ1-2, is DTGVSQNPRHKITKRGQNVTFRCDPISEHNRLYWYRQTLGQGPEFLTYFQNEAQLEKSRLLSDRFSAERPKGSFSTLEIQRTEQGDSAMYLCASSLAPDESNYGYTFGSGTRLTVV.

This clonotype was seen many times. The chain is built from TRBV5-1 and TRBJ2-7; no clear D. Germline lookup yields CDR1 SGHRS and CDR2 YFSETQ. V lost 2 bases, J lost 2 bases, and 2 bases lay in between. The CDR3 is 11 residues long. The CDR3 bases are TGCGCCAGCAGCTTTACCTACGAGCAGTACTTC. This codes for CASSFTYEQYF.

In its sample, this clonotype was seen a few times. The chain couples TRBV29-1 to TRBJ1-1; TRBD1 is a possible D gene (6 bases). The germline V gene has CDR1 SQVTM and CDR2 ANQGSEA. The CDR3 is made up of 11 amino acids. V was clipped by 6 bases and J by 7 bases, with 12 bases between them. CDR3 nucleotides: TGCAGCGTGTACAGGGAGGGTGAAGCTTTCTTT. It specifies CSVYREGEAFF.

This clonotype has only one observation. The J gene is TRBJ2-1, the V gene TRBV9; 12 bases agree with TRBD2. In germline, CDR1 is SGDLS, CDR2 YYNGEE. The CDR3 is 17 residues long. The trim removed 0 bases at V and 5 bases at J, leaving 6 bases unmatched. The CDR3 here is CASSVALAGGTDNEQFF. CDR3 in DNA: TGTGCCAGCAGCGTAGCCCTAGCGGGAGGGACGGACAATGAGCAGTTCTTC.

This clonotype was seen a handful of times. This sequence joins TRBV20-1 and TRBJ1-5; D unresolved. The germline V and J ends were trimmed by 3 bases and 2 bases, with 11 bases remaining between them. The CDR3 sequence is 14 residues long. Germline V lookup: CDR1 DFQATT, CDR2 SNEGSKA (reference sequence). CDR3 sequence reads: CSARVPRGNQPQHF. DNA of the CDR3: TGCAGTGCTAGGGTCCCTAGGGGCAATCAGCCCCAGCATTTT.